Each of the 14 T cell receptor beta chains below was sequenced from the same sample in a study of CD8 T cells in Susac syndrome. It was with random hexamers that 0.5 to 1 ug RNA was reverse transcribed. MiXCR was run by TCRdb on the immunoSEQ multiplex PCR reads, yielding one entry per CDR3 protein. The sample holds some 300,000 distinct CDR3 sequences; about 89% are singletons and the top ten take 0.18%. The sequenced material came from CD8+ T cells from PBMCs. The receptors were sampled from a human donor with multiple sclerosis.

Written as DNA, the CDR3 is TGTGCCAGCAGTTACTCAGCAGAGGGTCGTAATGAGCAGTTCTTC. Amino acid sequence: CASSYSAEGRNEQFF. V and J are TRBV6-6 and TRBJ2-1, with D perhaps TRBD2 (5 bases). The CDR3 consists of 15 residues. Germline-derived CDR1 and CDR2 are MNHNY and SVGAGI (reference sequence). Trimming pared 0 bases from V and 7 bases from J, leaving 13 bases between.

The chain links TRBV28 to TRBJ2-7; tentatively, D is TRBD2 (6 bases). V shed 6 bases and J shed 3 bases, with 6 bases lying between them. The CDR3 is 11 residues long. CDR1 is MDHEN and CDR2 is SYDVKM in the germline V gene. CDR3 protein: CASREGYEQYF. The CDR3 bases are TGTGCCAGCAGGGAGGGCTACGAGCAGTACTTC.

The chain has TRBV27 and TRBJ2-7; 9 bases map to TRBD2. V was pared by 0 bases and J by 0 bases, with 3 bases of the junction left unmatched. The CDR3 runs 16 residues. CDR1 and CDR2 from the germline V gene are MNHEY and SMNVEV (reference sequence). CDR3 DNA sequence: TGTGCCAGCAGTTTATCTAGCGGGAGTGTCTCCTACGAGCAGTACTTC. Translation gives CASSLSSGSVSYEQYF.

The chain uses TRBV14 and TRBJ2-3; D may correspond to TRBD1 or TRBD2 (5 bases each). Trimming removed 4 bases from V and 0 bases from J, with 11 bases in between. The CDR3 sequence is 15 residues long. Germline V gene sequence: CDR1 SGHDN, CDR2 FVKESK. This CDR3 is CASSPWGSSTDTQYF. DNA of the CDR3: TGTGCCAGCAGCCCATGGGGGAGCAGCACAGATACGCAGTATTTT.

The genes are TRBV2 and TRBJ2-3; a possible D gene is TRBD1 (6 bases). CDR3 length: 14 residues. Germline assignment: CDR1 SNHLY and CDR2 FYNNEI. The V gene lost 4 bases and the J gene lost 0 bases, with 8 bases spanning the gap. The CDR3 protein is CASSGTESTDTQYF. CDR3 DNA sequence: TGTGCCAGCAGTGGGACAGAGAGCACAGATACGCAGTATTTT.

This clonotype was counted between two and nine times. The chain carries TRBV6-2 or TRBV6-3 and TRBJ2-5, with D hard to call. The CDR3 has 12 amino acids. Deletions cut 2 bases from V and 5 bases from J, with 6 bases between. From germline, CDR1 is MNHEY and CDR2 SVGEGT. CDR3 protein: CASSYPAETQYF. The CDR3 DNA sequence: TGTGCCAGCAGTTACCCTGCGGAGACCCAGTACTTC.

This chain joins TRBV29-1 and TRBJ2-2, with TRBD1 matching 11 bases. Unmatched junction bases numbered 7, after V lost 7 bases and J lost 3 bases. This CDR3 comprises 15 residues. The germline V gene has CDR1 SQVTM and CDR2 ANQGSEA. The CDR3 protein is CSARPGQGDTGELFF. In nucleotides, the CDR3 is TGCAGCGCTCGACCGGGACAGGGGGACACCGGGGAGCTGTTTTTT.

This chain uses TRBV7-9 with TRBJ2-7; tentative D call: TRBD1 (5 bases). V lost 5 bases and J 4 bases, leaving 9 bases between the germline ends. Germline V gives CDR1 SEHNR, CDR2 FQNEAQ (reference sequence). The length of the CDR3 is 12 residues. This CDR3 is CASSKQVYEQYF. CDR3 DNA: TGTGCCAGCAGCAAACAGGTTTACGAGCAGTACTTC.

The chain combines TRBV6-6 with TRBJ2-1; 7 bases are a match to TRBD1. V shed 4 bases and J 4 bases; nucleotides not matched to a gene: 4. CDR3 length: 14 residues. From germline, CDR1 is MNHNY and CDR2 SVGAGI (reference sequence). CDR3 sequence: CASSWGTAYNEQFF. CDR3 coding DNA: TGTGCCAGCAGTTGGGGGACAGCTTACAATGAGCAGTTCTTC.

The J gene is TRBJ2-4, the V gene TRBV5-6; perhaps TRBD2 as D (6 bases). V dropped 8 bases and J dropped 8 bases, with 14 bases sitting between them. The CDR3 spans 12 residues. Germline CDR1 reads SGHDT; CDR2 reads YYEEEE. The CDR3 loop reads CASSSGGYIQYF. Here the CDR3 DNA reads TGTGCCAGTTCGTCCGGGGGATACATTCAGTACTTC.

V usage is TRBV21-1 and J usage is TRBJ2-5. TRBV21-1 is classified as a pseudogene. This CDR3 has 13 residues. CDR3 residues: CASSKGGKETQYF. DNA for the CDR3: TGTGCCAGCAGCAAAGGAGGTAAAGAGACCCAGTACTTC.

A single count supports this clonotype. This chain links TRBV25-1 with TRBJ2-6; D perhaps matches TRBD1 (6 bases). The germline V and J ends were trimmed by 8 bases and 11 bases, with 16 bases remaining between them. This CDR3 has 13 residues. Germline-derived CDR1 and CDR2 are MGHDK and SYGVNS. CDR3 loop: CASSIGGVDVLTF. The DNA of the CDR3 is TGTGCCAGCTCTATAGGGGGAGTTGACGTCCTGACTTTC.

V is TRBV7-9 and J is TRBJ2-1; 7 bases are shared with TRBD1. CDR1 SEHNR and CDR2 FQNEAQ come from the germline V gene (reference sequence). V was pared by 5 bases and J by 9 bases, with 16 bases of the junction left unmatched. This CDR3 is 16 amino acids long. The DNA for the CDR3 is TGTGCCAGCAGCCTAACCTCGGGGACAGAGGGTGGTGAGCAGTTCTTC. Translating it yields CASSLTSGTEGGEQFF.

V gene TRBV7-2 combines with J gene TRBJ2-1, with D unclear. The CDR3 runs to 13 residues. The ends were cut back, 1 base at V and 7 bases at J, with 8 bases in the middle. CDR1 is SGHTA and CDR2 is FQGNSA in the germline V gene. In DNA, the CDR3 is TGTGCCAGCAGCTTAGTTCCTTGGAATGAGCAGTTCTTC. Amino acid sequence: CASSLVPWNEQFF.